The present T cell receptor beta chain was sequenced within a study of T cell repertoires in cytomegalovirus infection. At the level of the study: Recently identified HLA-C-restricted CMV epitopes were used, and well-studied HLA-B-restricted CMV epitopes were used as well. Shared public TCR beta signatures pointed to both CMV infection and a matching HLA type.

Germline lookup yields CDR1 SEHNR and CDR2 FQNEAQ (reference sequence). Trimming stripped 1 base from V and 2 bases from J, with 15 bases between. The CDR3 contains 16 residues. TCRdb called the reads again in MiXCR, with one record for every CDR3 protein. The data show about 130,000 distinct CDR3 sequences, about 31% seen once. Study-level results: Cumulative public TCR beta family frequency identified carriers of CMV plus the relevant HLA. HLA-C-restricted CMV clonotypes gave the most frequent clonotype in two of eight donors.

This clonotype was seen a handful of times. What it recognizes is unknown. The receptor was derived from a human donor in good health (CMV status not recorded). Some clones in this sample may be carry-over from other donors' samples. The material sequenced was CD8+ T cells from cultured PBMCs, taken from culture after CMV antigen stimulation. V usage is TRBV7-9 and J usage is TRBJ2-7; a possible D gene is TRBD2 (5 bases). For the CDR3, the DNA is TGTGCCAGCAGCTTAGACACCAGGACCGGGGCCTACGAGCAGTACTTC. This translates into CASSLDTRTGAYEQYF.